These 14 T cell receptor beta chains were sequenced from one sample in a study of T cell responses to AZD1222 COVID-19 vaccine. Method: immunoSEQ multiplex PCR; TCRdb's copy keeps in-frame clones and lacks some. Of about 150,000 clones listed, 80% to 90% are singletons. Sequenced material: peripheral blood, taken after recovery from COVID-19. The receptors come from an adult who had recovered from COVID-19.

The chain is built from TRBV5-6 and TRBJ1-2; 9 nucleotides align to TRBD1. The length of the CDR3 is 14 residues. Germline V CDR1 and CDR2: SGHDT, YYEEEE. The junction had 4 bases not matched to a gene; V was cut back by 5 bases and J by 2 bases. The DNA of the CDR3 is TGTGCCAGCAGGCCTACAGGGGGCAACTATGGCTACACCTTC. Translated, it gives CASRPTGGNYGYTF.

V usage is TRBV3-1 (or the pseudogene TRBV3-2) and J usage is TRBJ1-6; tentatively, D is TRBD1 (5 bases). V was cut by 1 base and J by 6 bases, with 13 bases left in between. CDR3 length: 16 amino acids. Germline lookup yields CDR1 LGHDT and CDR2 YNNKEL (reference sequence). This CDR3 is CASSQGGQGVNSPLHF. CDR3 nucleotides: TGTGCCAGCAGCCAAGGAGGACAAGGCGTTAATTCACCCCTCCACTTT.

Comments on this clone: A read error may account for a junction end that differs from germline. The chain links TRBV4-3 to TRBJ1-2; the match to TRBD1 covers 8 bases. CDR3 length: 15 residues. Germline loops: CDR1 LGHNA, CDR2 YSLEER. In nucleotides, the CDR3 is TGCGCCAGCAGCAAAGAGGACAGGGCAGGGGATGGCTACACCTTC. Its protein is CASSKEDRAGDGYTF.

A note on this clone: Other nucleotide sequences from this sample produce the same CDR3. The gene calls are TRBV28 and TRBJ2-3; TRBD2 matches at 10 bases. The CDR3 is 14 amino acids. Germline-derived CDR1 and CDR2 are MDHEN and SYDVKM. Trimming took 4 bases from V and 5 from J; bases not matched to a gene: 3. The CDR3 bases are TGTGCCAGCAGTTCTCGGACTAGCGGAGATACGCAGTATTTT. Its protein product is CASSSRTSGDTQYF.

The rearrangement joins TRBV6-4 to TRBJ1-2; 7 bases agree with TRBD1. Trimming took 6 bases from V and 4 from J; bases not matched to a gene: 11. Germline V CDR1 and CDR2: MRHNA, SNTAGT. This CDR3 region has 15 residues. The CDR3 spells CASRLSPGGGYGYTF. The CDR3 bases are TGTGCCAGCAGGCTATCCCCAGGGGGTGGCTATGGCTACACCTTC.

The rearrangement links TRBV18 to TRBJ1-4, with TRBD1 matching over 11 bases. The CDR3 sequence is 16 residues long. In germline, CDR1 is KGHSH, CDR2 LQKENI. The J segment lost 1 base and the V segment lost 3 bases, leaving 1 base of the junction unmatched. For the CDR3, the DNA is TGTGCCAGCTCACCGGACAGGGGGCGAACTAATGAAAAACTGTTTTTT. This translates into CASSPDRGRTNEKLFF.

The chain joins TRBV5-4 to TRBJ2-7; possibly TRBD1 for D (6 bases). Trimming shortened V by 0 bases and J by 3 bases, and 13 bases separated the two germline ends. Germline assignment: CDR1 SGHNT and CDR2 YYREEE (reference sequence). This CDR3 region has 15 residues. CDR3 bases: TGTGCCAGCAGCTTGGAAATGACAGGAAACTACGAGCAGTACTTC. Translation gives CASSLEMTGNYEQYF.

The chain uses TRBV2 and TRBJ1-1, with unresolved D. The CDR3 extends over 15 amino acids. Trimming cost V 7 bases and J 0 bases, with 15 bases left between them. In germline, CDR1 is SNHLY, CDR2 FYNNEI. For the CDR3, the DNA is TGTGCCAGCACTGCGCGTTTGGGGATGAACACTGAAGCTTTCTTT. It specifies CASTARLGMNTEAFF.

The chain employs TRBV2 and TRBJ1-4, with D perhaps TRBD1 (6 bases). Germline-derived CDR1 and CDR2 are SNHLY and FYNNEI. The CDR3 is made up of 12 amino acids. The ends were cut back, 8 bases at V and 6 bases at J, with 10 bases in the middle. The CDR3 here is CASSTGYEKLFF. The DNA for the CDR3 is TGTGCCAGCTCGACAGGCTATGAAAAACTGTTTTTT.

The rearrangement joins TRBV20-1 to TRBJ1-3; D is uncertain. The CDR3 runs 11 residues. V was cut by 1 base and J by 5 bases, with 3 bases left in between. Looked up from germline, CDR1 is DFQATT and CDR2 is SNEGSKA (reference sequence). The CDR3 nucleotides read TGCAGTGCTAGAGTAAGAAACACCATATATTTT. Protein product: CSARVRNTIYF.

V usage is TRBV6-5 and J usage is TRBJ1-5; maybe TRBD1 (5 bases). V dropped 8 bases and J dropped 9 bases, with 23 bases sitting between them. CDR1 and CDR2 (germline): MNHEY, SVGAGI. The CDR3 consists of 15 residues. CDR3: CASVGPGSSSSPQHF. The CDR3, as DNA: TGTGCCAGCGTGGGGCCAGGGAGCAGTTCGTCGCCCCAGCATTTT.

The chain has TRBV7-3 and TRBJ2-1; 12 bases agree with TRBD2. Germline lookup yields CDR1 SGHTA and CDR2 FQGTGA. V dropped 3 bases and J dropped 0; count of bases not matched to a gene: 6. The CDR3 sequence is 18 residues long. The CDR3 DNA is TGTGCCAGCAGCTTGGGGACTAGCGGGCCCATCTCCTACAATGAGCAGTTCTTC. This translates into CASSLGTSGPISYNEQFF. Full variable domain (remainder filled in from reference TRBV7-3 and TRBJ2-1): GAGVSQTPSNKVTEKGKYVELRCDPISGHTALYWYRQSLGQGPEFLIYFQGTGAADDSGLPNDRFFAVRPEGSVSTLKIQRTERGDSAVYLCASSLGTSGPISYNEQFFGPGTRLTVL.

This chain links TRBV27 with TRBJ1-2, with a tentative D call TRBD1 (6 bases). This CDR3 has 15 amino acids. V gave up 3 bases and J gave up 4 bases, with 15 bases separating them. Germline lookup yields CDR1 MNHEY and CDR2 SMNVEV (reference sequence). The DNA for the CDR3 is TGTGCCAGCAGTTTGGGGGGCCAGGGCCTCTATGGCTACACCTTC. Amino acid sequence: CASSLGGQGLYGYTF.

The gene calls are TRBV14 and TRBJ2-3; the D is unclear. CDR3 length equals 12 residues. Deletions cut 1 base from V and 7 bases from J, with 6 bases between. Germline lookup yields CDR1 SGHDN and CDR2 FVKESK. This chain's CDR3 is CASSQVKYTQYF. The CDR3 DNA follows: TGTGCCAGCAGCCAAGTCAAGTATACGCAGTATTTT.